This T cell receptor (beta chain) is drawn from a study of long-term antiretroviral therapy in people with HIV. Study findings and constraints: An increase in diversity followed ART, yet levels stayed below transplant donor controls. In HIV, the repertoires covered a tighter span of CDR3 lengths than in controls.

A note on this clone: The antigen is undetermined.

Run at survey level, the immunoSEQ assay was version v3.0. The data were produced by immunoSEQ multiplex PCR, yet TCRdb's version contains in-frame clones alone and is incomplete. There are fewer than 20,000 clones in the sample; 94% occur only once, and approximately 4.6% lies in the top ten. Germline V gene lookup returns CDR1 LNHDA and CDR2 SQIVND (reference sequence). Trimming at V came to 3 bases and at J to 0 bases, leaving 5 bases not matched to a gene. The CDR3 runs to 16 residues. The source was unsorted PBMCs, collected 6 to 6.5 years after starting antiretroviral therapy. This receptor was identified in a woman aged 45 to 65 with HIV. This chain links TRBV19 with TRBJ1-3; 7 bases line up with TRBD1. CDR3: CASSIRDSDSGNTIYF. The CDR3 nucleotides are TGTGCCAGTAGTATCCGGGACAGCGACTCTGGAAACACCATATATTTT.